Sequencing of this T cell receptor beta chain was carried out in a study of blood T cell repertoires in COVID-19. As for the study in general: The United States, Italy and Spain supplied acute and convalescent COVID-19 samples. Nucleic acid was either cDNA or gDNA, and it came from T cells, B-cell-depleted T cells, or PBMCs.

At least ten counts were recorded for this clone. Germline V gene data show CDR1 as MNHEY and CDR2 as SMNVEV (reference sequence). Trimming removed 3 bases at V and 9 bases at J, with 15 bases between. The CDR3 spans 15 residues. Repertoires were generated with immunoSEQ multiplex PCR, while TCRdb's copy carries only in-frame clones and drops some. The data hold 190,000 or so clones, with roughly 73% observed a single time. Sequencing was done on a sample of peripheral blood. V is TRBV27 and J is TRBJ1-6; D perhaps matches TRBD1 (5 bases). This clonotype was obtained from a woman of 80 years or more with active or convalescent COVID-19. The CDR3 region has the DNA TGTGCCAGCAGTTTCCAGACTCAAGGGGTTTCACCCCTCCACTTT. It yields the protein CASSFQTQGVSPLHF.